Listed here are 20 T cell receptor beta chains from one sample, sequenced in a study of cytomegalovirus exposure and HLA in healthy donors. PCR primers comprised 60 Vbeta and 13 Jbeta primers. Some clones are missing from TCRdb's copy, which holds only in-frame ones; the method was immunoSEQ multiplex PCR. The sample gives more than 110,000 clones, roughly 82% of which show up once; over 6% is in the top ten. The sample consisted of PBMCs. These receptors were collected from a man aged 30 to 45 in good health and CMV-seronegative.

This clone occurred a few times. The chain is built from TRBV30 and TRBJ1-1, with TRBD1 as a possible D gene (5 bases). Germline V gene sequence: CDR1 GTSNPN, CDR2 SVGIG (reference sequence). The CDR3 contains 15 residues. CDR3 residues: CACNSLTEMNTEAFF. In nucleotides, the CDR3 is TGTGCGTGTAATTCCCTGACAGAAATGAACACTGAAGCTTTCTTT.

The CDR3 DNA reads as TGCAGCGTTGACCCATCCGGGACAGGAGGCTACACCTTC. Encoded protein: CSVDPSGTGGYTF. The chain links TRBV29-1 to TRBJ1-2; 8 nucleotides line up with TRBD1. CDR1 and CDR2 (germline): SQVTM, ANQGSEA. This CDR3 is 13 amino acids long. V dropped 3 bases and J dropped 8; count of bases not matched to a gene: 8. Filled out from reference TRBV29-1 and TRBJ1-2, the complete variable domain reads SAVISQKPSRDICQRGTSLTIQCQVDSQVTMMFWYRQQPGQSLTLIATANQGSEATYESGFVIDKFPISRPNLTFSTLTVSNMSPEDSSIYLCSVDPSGTGGYTFGSGTRLTVV.

The chain is built from TRBV2 and TRBJ1-5; tentatively, D is TRBD1 (6 bases). Germline CDR1 SNHLY, CDR2 FYNNEI. The CDR3 is 13 residues long. V was trimmed by 4 bases and J by 3 bases, leaving 7 bases between them. CDR3 protein: CASSAGANQPQHF. The CDR3 DNA follows: TGTGCCAGCAGTGCAGGGGCCAATCAGCCCCAGCATTTT. Full variable domain (missing parts from reference TRBV2 and TRBJ1-5): EPEVTQTPSHQVTQMGQEVILRCVPISNHLYFYWYRQILGQKVEFLVSFYNNEISEKSEIFDDQFSVERPDGSNFTLKIRSTKLEDSAMYFCASSAGANQPQHFGDGTRLSIL.

CDR3 loop: CASSFGSRFPGELFF. The CDR3 DNA follows: TGTGCCAGCAGCTTTGGATCGAGGTTTCCCGGGGAGCTGTTTTTT. The chain couples TRBV5-5 to TRBJ2-2; D remains unclear. The CDR3 covers 15 residues. Trimming took 2 bases from V and 6 from J, leaving 14 bases between them. Germline V CDR1 and CDR2: SGHKS, YYEKEE (reference sequence).

The chain uses TRBV7-9 and TRBJ2-2; 7 nucleotides agree with TRBD1. Trimming removed 5 bases from V and 5 bases from J; junction bases left unmatched: 5. Germline CDR1 reads SEHNR; CDR2 reads FQNEAQ (reference sequence). This CDR3 region has 14 residues. The CDR3 coding sequence is TGTGCCAGCAGCCCGGGACAGAGTACCGGGGAGCTGTTTTTT. As protein: CASSPGQSTGELFF.

In this sample, this clone turned up once. The chain links TRBV2 to TRBJ1-2; D might be TRBD1 (5 bases). Germline V CDR1 and CDR2: SNHLY, FYNNEI. V shed 3 bases and J shed 11 bases, with 13 bases lying between them. The CDR3 contains 12 residues. The CDR3 coding sequence is TGTGCCAGCAGTGATGCGGGACCACGGTACACCTTC. The encoded protein is CASSDAGPRYTF. The full variable domain, in which reference TRBV2 and TRBJ1-2 provide the parts outside the CDR3, is EPEVTQTPSHQVTQMGQEVILRCVPISNHLYFYWYRQILGQKVEFLVSFYNNEISEKSEIFDDQFSVERPDGSNFTLKIRSTKLEDSAMYFCASSDAGPRYTFGSGTRLTVV.

The rearrangement uses TRBV2 and TRBJ2-7; tentative D call: TRBD1 (8 bases). Germline CDR1 is SNHLY and CDR2 is FYNNEI. V was cut by 9 bases and J by 7 bases, with 19 bases left in between. CDR3 length equals 13 residues. The CDR3 DNA reads TGTGCCAGGAACGGACAGGGAGGGAATGAGCAGTACTTC. Its protein is CARNGQGGNEQYF.

This clone has more than one count but fewer than ten. V gene TRBV2 combines with J gene TRBJ2-7, with 8 bases lining up with TRBD1. Germline loops: CDR1 SNHLY, CDR2 FYNNEI. Trimming cost V 7 bases and J 2 bases; bases outside gene matches: 7. The CDR3 has 14 residues. CDR3 sequence: CASNFAGGPYEQYF. The DNA for the CDR3 is TGTGCCAGCAACTTCGCAGGGGGCCCCTACGAGCAGTACTTC. Together with reference TRBV2 and TRBJ2-7, the CDR3 gives the full variable domain: EPEVTQTPSHQVTQMGQEVILRCVPISNHLYFYWYRQILGQKVEFLVSFYNNEISEKSEIFDDQFSVERPDGSNFTLKIRSTKLEDSAMYFCASNFAGGPYEQYFGPGTRLTVT.

J is TRBJ2-2 and V is TRBV5-4; 10 bases match TRBD1. CDR3 length: 15 amino acids. Germline V lookup: CDR1 SGHNT, CDR2 YYREEE (reference sequence). CDR3 nucleotide sequence: TGTGCAGCTGCTACCGACAGGGGGCGAACCGGGGAGCTGTTTTTT. As protein: CAAATDRGRTGELFF. Together with reference TRBV5-4 and TRBJ2-2, the CDR3 gives the full variable domain: ETGVTQSPTHLIKTRGQQVTLRCSSQSGHNTVSWYQQALGQGPQFIFQYYREEENGRGNFPPRFSGLQFPNYSSELNVNALELDDSALYLCAAATDRGRTGELFFGEGSRLTVL.

This clone came up once. This chain connects TRBV11-2 to TRBJ2-1, with a tentative D call TRBD2 (7 bases). CDR1 and CDR2 (germline): SGHAT, FQNNGV. The V and J ends lost 3 bases and 0 bases respectively, with 15 bases between them. The CDR3 sequence is 17 residues long. CDR3: CASSLGQGGGSYNEQFF. The CDR3 DNA is TGTGCCAGCAGCTTGGGGCAGGGAGGGGGCTCCTACAATGAGCAGTTCTTC.

This chain joins TRBV6-6 and TRBJ1-2; 7 bases fit TRBD1. CDR1 and CDR2 (germline): MNHNY, SVGAGI (reference sequence). The V and J ends lost 0 bases and 4 bases, in that order; junction bases with no gene match: 5. This CDR3 region has 15 residues. The CDR3 DNA is TGTGCCAGCAGTTACTCCACGGGACAGACCTATGGCTACACCTTC. It is translated as CASSYSTGQTYGYTF.

The table lists this clone with a few counts. V gene TRBV7-9 combines with J gene TRBJ1-4; D not certain. This CDR3 spans 11 amino acids. Trimming pared 5 bases from V and 6 bases from J, leaving 4 bases between. Germline loops: CDR1 SEHNR, CDR2 FQNEAQ (reference sequence). The CDR3 is CASSQYEKLFF. The CDR3 coding sequence is TGTGCCAGCAGCCAATATGAAAAACTGTTTTTT. The full variable domain, completed using reference TRBV7-9 and TRBJ1-4, is DTGVSQNPRHKITKRGQNVTFRCDPISEHNRLYWYRQTLGQGPEFLTYFQNEAQLEKSRLLSDRFSAERPKGSFSTLEIQRTEQGDSAMYLCASSQYEKLFFGSGTQLSVL.

This rearrangement joins TRBV28 to TRBJ2-2, with 7 nucleotides matching TRBD2. This CDR3 is 15 amino acids long. CDR1 is MDHEN and CDR2 is SYDVKM in the germline V gene. Trimming removed 5 bases from V and 3 bases from J; junction bases left unmatched: 6. The chain's CDR3 is CASSIAGRDTGELFF. In nucleotides, the CDR3 is TGTGCCAGCAGTATAGCGGGTCGGGACACCGGGGAGCTGTTTTTT.

The chain has TRBV11-2 and TRBJ2-3, with 11 nucleotides matching TRBD2. Losses at the gene ends were 5 bases for V and 0 bases for J; bases not matched to a gene: 7. The CDR3 is 17 residues long. Germline V gene sequence: CDR1 SGHAT, CDR2 FQNNGV. CDR3 sequence (DNA): TGTGCCAGCAGCCAACTACTAGCGGGAGTCAGCACAGATACGCAGTATTTT. The encoded protein is CASSQLLAGVSTDTQYF.

The chain is built from TRBV25-1 and TRBJ2-1, with D possibly being TRBD1 (5 bases). Germline V gene lookup returns CDR1 MGHDK and CDR2 SYGVNS. This CDR3 is 14 amino acids long. The V end lost 2 bases, the J end lost 6 bases, and 11 bases lay between the germline ends. CDR3: CASSETGALNEQFF. CDR3 sequence (DNA): TGTGCCAGCAGTGAAACAGGCGCACTCAATGAGCAGTTCTTC.

V usage is TRBV6-6 and J usage is TRBJ1-2; D ambiguous. Germline V gene data show CDR1 as MNHNY and CDR2 as SVGAGI (reference sequence). The CDR3 is made up of 14 amino acids. The germline V and J ends were trimmed by 4 bases and 3 bases, with 12 bases remaining between them. The CDR3 nucleotides read TGTGCCAGCAGTTTGTTCTCGGCGGACTATGGCTACACCTTC. Residues: CASSLFSADYGYTF.

As for this clone: Germline is not matched at one junction end, which may reflect a read error. The chain employs TRBV7-9 and TRBJ1-2; no definite D call. The CDR3 extends over 12 amino acids. The germline V gene encodes CDR1 SEHNR and CDR2 FQNEAQ (reference sequence). CDR3 nucleotide sequence: TGTTCCAGCAGCTTAAGTTGGGAGGGCTACACCTTC. Its protein is CSSSLSWEGYTF. Together with reference TRBV7-9 and TRBJ1-2, the CDR3 gives the full variable domain: DTGVSQNPRHKITKRGQNVTFRCDPISEHNRLYWYRQTLGQGPEFLTYFQNEAQLEKSRLLSDRFSAERPKGSFSTLEIQRTEQGDSAMYLCSSSLSWEGYTFGSGTRLTVV.

The chain carries TRBV7-3 and TRBJ2-3; 10 nucleotides align to TRBD2. CDR1 is SGHTA and CDR2 is FQGTGA in the germline V gene. The CDR3 is made up of 15 amino acids. The V and J ends lost 4 bases and 2 bases, in that order; junction bases with no gene match: 3. The CDR3: CASSSSGGNTDTQYF. For the CDR3, the DNA is TGTGCCAGCAGCTCTAGCGGGGGAAACACAGATACGCAGTATTTT.

This chain joins TRBV6-5 and TRBJ2-7; D unresolved. The CDR3 covers 15 residues. The germline CDR1 and CDR2 sequences are MNHEY and SVGAGI. Trimming removed 4 bases at V and 1 base at J, with 14 bases between. The DNA for the CDR3 is TGTGCCAGCAGTTTTAACCTGGCCATGTCCTACGAGCAGTACTTC. As protein: CASSFNLAMSYEQYF.

The rearrangement joins TRBV6-1 to TRBJ2-7; TRBD1 aligns across 9 bases. The CDR3 extends over 13 amino acids. The V and J ends lost 11 bases and 7 bases, in that order; junction bases with no gene match: 12. Germline V gives CDR1 MNHNS, CDR2 SASEGT. CDR3 in amino acids: CAGYPGQGREQYF. The CDR3 nucleotides are TGTGCCGGCTATCCGGGACAGGGACGGGAGCAGTACTTC.